A single sample is the source of the 30 T cell receptor beta chains below, sequenced in a study of blood T cell repertoires in COVID-19. Generated by immunoSEQ multiplex PCR, the TCRdb table keeps only in-frame clones and is missing some. The table records under 250,000 clones, around nine tenths of them present only once. Sequencing was performed on peripheral blood. The receptors originated from an older woman with acute or convalescent COVID-19.

This sequence joins TRBV3-1 (or the pseudogene TRBV3-2) and TRBJ2-7; weak D call: TRBD1 (6 bases). The CDR3 spans 13 residues. The V gene lost 8 bases and the J gene lost 2 bases, with 13 bases spanning the gap. CDR1 is LGHDT, CDR2 YNNKEL, per germline (reference sequence). CDR3 in amino acids: CASRTTGTYEQYF. The DNA of the CDR3 is TGTGCCAGCCGAACTACAGGGACCTACGAGCAGTACTTC.

V usage is TRBV12-5 and J usage is TRBJ2-5, with TRBD1 matching 8 bases. V lost 4 bases and J lost 5; bases outside the gene matches: 6. The germline gives CDR1 LGHNT, CDR2 FRNRAP. The CDR3 contains 14 residues. For the CDR3, the DNA is TGTGCTAGTGGTTCGGGACAGGTCGGGGAGACCCAGTACTTC. It is translated as CASGSGQVGETQYF.

This clone was counted a few times. V and J are TRBV28 and TRBJ2-5; D may be TRBD1 (6 bases). Germline-derived CDR1 and CDR2 are MDHEN and SYDVKM. This CDR3 spans 14 amino acids. The V end lost 7 bases, the J end lost 6 bases, and 18 bases lay between the germline ends. CDR3: CASKAPGDGKTQYF. For the CDR3, the DNA is TGTGCCAGCAAAGCCCCAGGGGATGGAAAGACCCAGTACTTC.

This chain uses TRBV6-2 or TRBV6-3 with TRBJ1-4, with 10 bases aligning to TRBD1. Per germline, CDR1 MNHEY and CDR2 SVGEGT. This CDR3 region has 14 residues. Unmatched junction bases numbered 4, after V lost 6 bases and J lost 6 bases. This CDR3 is CASSPTGGHEKLFF. The CDR3 DNA reads as TGTGCCAGCAGCCCGACAGGGGGCCATGAAAAACTGTTTTTT.

V and J are TRBV2 and TRBJ1-4; possible D gene TRBD1, 6 bases. The CDR3 spans 15 residues. In germline, CDR1 is SNHLY, CDR2 FYNNEI. V gave up 7 bases and J gave up 3 bases, with 15 bases separating them. This CDR3 is CASTRQQGPNEKLFF. CDR3 in DNA: TGTGCCAGCACCCGTCAACAGGGTCCTAATGAAAAACTGTTTTTT.

The chain is built from TRBV6-2 or TRBV6-3 and TRBJ1-2; D uncertain. CDR1 and CDR2 (germline): MNHEY, SVGEGT. Deletions cut 5 bases from V and 8 bases from J, with 15 bases between. The CDR3 is made up of 13 amino acids. The CDR3 reads CASSDVYPGGYTF. CDR3 sequence (DNA): TGTGCCAGCAGTGACGTCTACCCAGGAGGCTACACCTTC.

This clone was found once. The chain uses TRBV10-3 and TRBJ1-6; 10 bases align to TRBD1. Per germline, CDR1 ENHRY and CDR2 SYGVKD. Trimming took 2 bases from V and 11 from J; bases not matched to a gene: 6. This CDR3 is 15 amino acids long. The CDR3 bases are TGTGCCATCAGTGAGGCGACAGGGGGCGATCCACCCCTCCACTTT. It is translated as CAISEATGGDPPLHF.

A single count supports this clone. The genes are TRBV11-3 and TRBJ2-3; no reliable D call. This CDR3 has 12 amino acids. With 2 bases removed from V and 6 bases from J, the gap between germline ends came to 6 bases. CDR1 SGHNT and CDR2 YENEEA come from the germline V gene. The CDR3 DNA sequence: TGTGCCAGCAGCTTATTTATGGATACGCAGTATTTT. Amino acid sequence: CASSLFMDTQYF.

The V gene is TRBV19, the J gene TRBJ2-1; TRBD2 aligns across 8 bases. V lost 6 bases to trimming and J lost 1 base; unmatched junction nucleotides: 5. CDR3 length equals 15 residues. Germline CDR1 and CDR2: LNHDA and SQIVND (reference sequence). The CDR3 nucleotides are TGTGCCAGTAGATTTCGGGGGGGATCCTACAATGAGCAGTTCTTC. Residues: CASRFRGGSYNEQFF.

As DNA, the CDR3 is TGTGCCTGGAGGGAGAGAGGCCTGAACACTGAAGCTTTCTTT. This translates into CAWRERGLNTEAFF. The chain has TRBV30 and TRBJ1-1; D gene ambiguous. This CDR3 region has 14 residues. Per the germline V gene, CDR1 is GTSNPN and CDR2 is SVGIG (reference sequence). V was shortened by 3 bases and J by 0 bases, with 11 bases between the two germline ends.

The chain carries TRBV18 and TRBJ1-5; 9 bases map to TRBD1. CDR3 length: 16 residues. Germline values: CDR1 KGHSH, CDR2 LQKENI. V lost 3 bases and J lost 0; bases outside the gene matches: 3. CDR3 bases: TGTGCCAGCTCACCGGACAGGGGATATAGCAATCAGCCCCAGCATTTT. Its protein product is CASSPDRGYSNQPQHF.

This chain joins TRBV2 and TRBJ2-1; TRBD2 matches 9 bases. The CDR3 covers 15 residues. J lost 6 bases, V lost 8 bases, and 11 bases had no gene match. The germline V gene has CDR1 SNHLY and CDR2 FYNNEI. The CDR3 protein is CASRVGGRAFNEQFF. The CDR3 nucleotides are TGTGCCAGCCGAGTCGGCGGGAGGGCCTTCAATGAGCAGTTCTTC.

The rearrangement uses TRBV27 and TRBJ1-4, with 8 bases aligning to TRBD1. Germline V gene sequence: CDR1 MNHEY, CDR2 SMNVEV (reference sequence). Germline trimming cut 3 bases from V and 9 bases from J; bases unmatched to any gene: 6. The CDR3 length is 14 residues. DNA for the CDR3: TGTGCCAGCAGTTTCCAGGGGGCGACACAAAAACTGTTTTTT. Translation: CASSFQGATQKLFF. Using reference TRBV27 and TRBJ1-4 for the parts outside the CDR3, the full variable domain is EAQVTQNPRYLITVTGKKLTVTCSQNMNHEYMSWYRQDPGLGLRQIYYSMNVEVTDKGDVPEGYKVSRKEKRNFPLILESPSPNQTSLYFCASSFQGATQKLFFGSGTQLSVL.

CDR3 protein: CASSTRDREVIRCHQPQHF. As DNA, the CDR3 is TGTGCCAGCAGCACGCGGGACAGGGAAGTTATCCGTTGTCATCAGCCCCAGCATTTT. This chain links TRBV21-1 with TRBJ1-5; TRBD1, as called in the table, went unchecked against the DNA. TRBV21-1 is recorded as a pseudogene. The CDR3 covers 19 residues.

The genes are TRBV7-6 and TRBJ2-7; the D gene is possibly TRBD2 (5 bases). The length of the CDR3 is 13 residues. Germline V gene lookup returns CDR1 SGHVS and CDR2 FNYEAQ. V gave up 0 bases and J gave up 3 bases, with 6 bases separating them. CDR3 DNA: TGTGCCAGCAGCTTAGCCCGGGACTACGAGCAGTACTTC. Protein sequence: CASSLARDYEQYF.

This clone showed up just a few times. The chain links TRBV6-2 or TRBV6-3 to TRBJ1-4; D unclear. CDR1 is MNHEY and CDR2 is SVGEGT in the germline V gene. CDR3 size: 14 residues. The V end lost 4 bases, the J end lost 5 bases, and 11 bases lay between the germline ends. CDR3 protein: CASSSRVSNEKLFF. In DNA, the CDR3 is TGTGCCAGCAGTTCCCGGGTCTCAAATGAAAAACTGTTTTTT.

This chain links TRBV4-2 with TRBJ2-1, with 7 bases aligning to TRBD2. Germline CDR1 reads LGHNA; CDR2 reads YNFKEQ. The CDR3 covers 15 residues. Germline trimming cut 3 bases from V and 4 bases from J; bases unmatched to any gene: 6. CDR3 sequence reads: CASSQGSGVYNEQFF. The CDR3, as DNA: TGTGCCAGCAGCCAGGGGAGCGGGGTATACAATGAGCAGTTCTTC.

As DNA, the CDR3 is TGTGCCAGCAGTTTACTAGCGGGAGGGGAAAATGAGCAGTTCTTC. Residues: CASSLLAGGENEQFF. The chain couples TRBV28 to TRBJ2-1; 12 positions agree with TRBD2. The CDR3 length is 15 residues. V lost 2 bases, J lost 7 bases, and 3 bases stayed unmatched. The V gene's germline CDR1 is MDHEN and CDR2 SYDVKM.

This clone has a handful of counts. The V gene is TRBV20-1, the J gene TRBJ1-2; D ambiguous. The CDR3 sequence is 12 residues long. Germline lookup yields CDR1 DFQATT and CDR2 SNEGSKA (reference sequence). Trimming pared 3 bases from V and 1 base from J, leaving 6 bases between. The CDR3 here is CSASSVNYGYTF. CDR3 DNA sequence: TGCAGTGCTAGTTCGGTTAACTATGGCTACACCTTC.

This clone was observed a few times. The chain uses TRBV7-9 and TRBJ2-1, with 9 bases fitting TRBD2. The CDR3 length is 14 residues. The V and J ends lost 1 base and 6 bases, in that order; junction bases with no gene match: 1. Per germline, CDR1 SEHNR and CDR2 FQNEAQ (reference sequence). The CDR3 spells CASSLGRGGNEQFF. In nucleotides, the CDR3 is TGTGCCAGCAGCTTAGGGCGGGGGGGCAATGAGCAGTTCTTC.

This rearrangement joins TRBV5-4 to TRBJ1-4, with 7 nucleotides matching TRBD1. This CDR3 comprises 14 residues. With V trimmed by 5 bases and J by 5 bases, 6 bases remained unmatched. Germline CDR1 reads SGHNT; CDR2 reads YYREEE (reference sequence). The DNA of the CDR3 is TGTGCCAGCAGTCGGGACAGTTTAAATGAAAAACTGTTTTTT. Protein product: CASSRDSLNEKLFF.

The genes are TRBV6-5 and TRBJ1-6; 7 bases are a match to TRBD1. With 0 bases clipped from V and 8 bases from J, the junction kept 4 bases outside the gene matches. The CDR3 contains 15 residues. CDR1 and CDR2 (germline): MNHEY, SVGAGI. The CDR3 loop is CASSYSRQGDSPLHF. The CDR3 DNA sequence: TGTGCCAGCAGTTACTCCAGACAGGGTGATTCACCCCTCCACTTT.

V is TRBV6-2 or TRBV6-3 and J is TRBJ1-5, with 7 bases that match TRBD1. After removal of 5 bases from V and 0 bases from J, the junction contained 4 bases not matched to a gene. CDR3 length equals 15 residues. The germline CDR1 and CDR2 sequences are MNHEY and SVGEGT. CDR3 in DNA: TGTGCCAGCAGTGAGGGGGCGTATAGCAATCAGCCCCAGCATTTT. This translates into CASSEGAYSNQPQHF.

V gene TRBV7-3 combines with J gene TRBJ2-2; 7 nucleotides line up with TRBD1. The germline V gene has CDR1 SGHTA and CDR2 FQGTGA. V lost 0 bases and J lost 5; bases outside the gene matches: 3. CDR3 length: 15 residues. The CDR3 DNA is TGTGCCAGCAGCTTAACGGGACAGTATACCGGGGAGCTGTTTTTT. This translates into CASSLTGQYTGELFF.

The V and J genes are TRBV7-3 and TRBJ1-2, with TRBD1 matching 8 bases. Germline V gene data show CDR1 as SGHTA and CDR2 as FQGTGA. J gave up 4 bases and V 5 bases, and 9 bases lay outside the gene matches. The CDR3 is 15 residues long. CDR3: CASSPRQGRVYGYTF. CDR3 in DNA: TGTGCCAGCAGCCCCCGACAGGGGAGGGTCTATGGCTACACCTTC.

V gene TRBV10-3 combines with J gene TRBJ2-1, with TRBD1 matching 8 bases. This CDR3 spans 14 amino acids. J was trimmed by 0 bases and V by 10 bases; bases with no gene match: 5. Germline V gives CDR1 ENHRY, CDR2 SYGVKD. Here the CDR3 reads CATGTGGSYNEQFF. CDR3 nucleotide sequence: TGTGCCACCGGAACAGGGGGCTCCTACAATGAGCAGTTCTTC.

The rearrangement links TRBV3-1 (or the pseudogene TRBV3-2) to TRBJ2-3, with D possibly TRBD2 on 6 matching bases. Germline CDR1 and CDR2: LGHDT and YNNKEL (reference sequence). Trimming pared 3 bases from V and 2 bases from J, leaving 15 bases between. The CDR3 has 16 residues. CDR3 protein: CASSQFLAGNTDTQYF. CDR3 in DNA: TGTGCCAGCAGCCAGTTCTTGGCGGGGAACACAGATACGCAGTATTTT.

The chain is built from TRBV5-1 and TRBJ2-7; 12 positions agree with TRBD2. The CDR3 extends over 17 amino acids. V lost 0 bases, J lost 2 bases, and 6 bases stayed unmatched. Germline V gene data show CDR1 as SGHRS and CDR2 as YFSETQ. The CDR3 nucleotides read TGCGCCAGCAGCTTGGCGGGACTAGCGGGCCTGACCTACGAGCAGTACTTC. Its protein product is CASSLAGLAGLTYEQYF.

The chain couples TRBV24-1 to TRBJ2-1; TRBD1 aligns across 8 bases. This CDR3 is 14 amino acids long. Germline V gives CDR1 KGHDR, CDR2 SFDVKD. J lost 6 bases, V lost 4 bases, and 4 bases had no gene match. This chain's CDR3 is CATSEDREGNEQFF. For the CDR3, the DNA is TGTGCCACCAGTGAGGACAGGGAAGGCAATGAGCAGTTCTTC.

A word on this clone: At one boundary the junction diverges from the germline segment, which might be a read error. The chain carries TRBV28 and TRBJ1-6; a possible D gene is TRBD1 (5 bases). The CDR3 extends over 14 amino acids. Germline V gene data show CDR1 as MDHEN and CDR2 as SYDVKM. The CDR3 is CASSSGTGGSPPHF. CDR3 DNA sequence: TGTGCCAGCAGTTCCGGGACGGGGGGTTCACCCCCCCACTTT.